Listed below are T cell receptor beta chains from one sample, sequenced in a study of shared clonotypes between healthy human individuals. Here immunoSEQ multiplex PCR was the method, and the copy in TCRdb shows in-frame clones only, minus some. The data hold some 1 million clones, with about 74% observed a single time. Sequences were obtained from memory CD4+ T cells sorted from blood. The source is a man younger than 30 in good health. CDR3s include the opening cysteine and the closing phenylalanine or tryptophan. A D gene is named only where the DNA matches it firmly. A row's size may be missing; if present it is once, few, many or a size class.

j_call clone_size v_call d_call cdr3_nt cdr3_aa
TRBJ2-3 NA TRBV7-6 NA TGTGCCAGCAGCCACGGAATGGATACGCAGTATTTT CASSHGMDTQYF
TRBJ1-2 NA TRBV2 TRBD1 TGTGCCAGCAGCCGGGACAGGGCTGGCTACACCTTC CASSRDRAGYTF
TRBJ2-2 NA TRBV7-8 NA TGTGCCAGCAGCTTAGTGCCCAGTATCGGGGAGCTGTTTTTT CASSLVPSIGELFF
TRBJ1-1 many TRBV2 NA TGTGCCAGCATTTGGGGGCTCCCCAATGAAGCTTTCTTT CASIWGLPNEAFF
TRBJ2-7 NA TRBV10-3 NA TGTGCCATCAGTAATCCCGGGACCCAACTTCCTTACGAGCAGTACTTC CAISNPGTQLPYEQYF
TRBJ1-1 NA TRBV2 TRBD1 TGTGCCAGCATGGGGACAGGGGGCGCCTGGGGCACTGAAGCTTTCTTT CASMGTGGAWGTEAFF
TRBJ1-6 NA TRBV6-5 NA TGTGCCACACAGACGCACTCCTATAATTCACCCCTCCACTTT CATQTHSYNSPLHF
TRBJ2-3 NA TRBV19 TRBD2 TGTGCCAGTAGTATCGGGGGGGCCACAGATACGCAGTATTTT CASSIGGATDTQYF
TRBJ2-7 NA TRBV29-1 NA TGCAGCGTTGAAATTGGGACAAACTCCTACGAGCAGTACTTC CSVEIGTNSYEQYF
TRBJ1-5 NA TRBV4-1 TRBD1 TGCGCCAGCAGCCAAGACAGGGGGCTAAATCAGCCCCAGCATTTT CASSQDRGLNQPQHF
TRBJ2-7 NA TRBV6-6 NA TGTGCCAGCACCCCCGAGGCAGGGTACGCGCAGTACTTC CASTPEAGYAQYF
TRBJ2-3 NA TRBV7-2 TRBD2 TGTGCCAGCAGCTCCCGACTAGCGGGGTCAGATACGCAGTATTTT CASSSRLAGSDTQYF
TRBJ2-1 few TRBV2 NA TGTGCCAGCCAGACCCCGCGGGGCCTCTCCTACAATGAGCAGTTCTTC CASQTPRGLSYNEQFF
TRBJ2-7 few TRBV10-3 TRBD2 TGTGCCACGGGACTAGCGGGGGAGACAAGCTCCTACGAGCAGTACTTC CATGLAGETSSYEQYF
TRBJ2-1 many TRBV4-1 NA TGCGCCAGCAGCGAAGGGGTCCTGCGGGACTCCTTCTTC CASSEGVLRDSFF
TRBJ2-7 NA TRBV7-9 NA TGTGCCAGCAGCTCACGGGGGATCTCCTACGAGCAGTACTTC CASSSRGISYEQYF
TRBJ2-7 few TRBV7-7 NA TGTGCTAGCAGCGAGGGACTTATCTACGAGCAGTACTTC CASSEGLIYEQYF
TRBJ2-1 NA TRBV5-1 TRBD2 TGCGCCAGCAGCTTGGCGACTAGCGGAAACAATGAGCAGTTCTTC CASSLATSGNNEQFF
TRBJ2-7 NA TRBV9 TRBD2 TGTGCCAGCAGCGTAGTGGTGCTAGCGGGCCCCAGGGGCTACGAGCAGTACTTC CASSVVVLAGPRGYEQYF
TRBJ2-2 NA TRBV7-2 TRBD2 TGTGCCTCCTCAGCGGGAGCCACCGGGGAGCTGTTTTTT CASSAGATGELFF
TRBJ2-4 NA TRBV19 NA TGTGCCAGTAGTGTACAGGATCCGAAAAACATTCAGTACTTC CASSVQDPKNIQYF
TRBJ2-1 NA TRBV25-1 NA TGTGCCAGCAGCTCAGGTGCCTGGGGTCACAATGAGCAGTTCTTC CASSSGAWGHNEQFF
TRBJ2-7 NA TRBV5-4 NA TGTGCCAGCAGCTTGACCGACCGGGGACAACTCTCCTACGAGCAGTACTTC CASSLTDRGQLSYEQYF
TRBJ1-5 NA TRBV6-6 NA TGTGCCAGCAGTCCCAGGGATCAGCCCCAGCATTTT CASSPRDQPQHF
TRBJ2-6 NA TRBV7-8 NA TGTGCCAGCAGCTTGGACCCTGGGGCCAACGTCCTGACTTTC CASSLDPGANVLTF
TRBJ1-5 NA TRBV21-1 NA TGTGCCAGCAGCAAAGGGACCGCGACAGGGGAATTGGGTCAGCCCCAGCATTTT CASSKGTATGELGQPQHF
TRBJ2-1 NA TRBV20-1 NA TGCAGTGCTAGAATGGGTTGGGAGCAGTTCTTC CSARMGWEQFF
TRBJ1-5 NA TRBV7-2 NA TGTGCCAGCAGCTTAGCAGCTTATAGCAATCAGCCCCAGCATTTT CASSLAAYSNQPQHF
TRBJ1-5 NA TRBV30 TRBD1 TGTGCCTGGAGTGGGACAGGGACAAATCAGCCCCAGCATTTT CAWSGTGTNQPQHF
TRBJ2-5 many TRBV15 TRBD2 TGTGCCACCAGCAGAGATAGGGCTAGCGGGGGGCCGGGAGAGACCCAGTACTTC CATSRDRASGGPGETQYF
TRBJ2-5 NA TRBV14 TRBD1 TGTGCCAGCAGCCAAGAGACAGGGTTAGGGACCCAAGAGACCCAGTACTTC CASSQETGLGTQETQYF
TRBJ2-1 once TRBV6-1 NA TGTGCCAGCAGTGAAAGGGTGGGGGCCCTCTACAATGAGCAGTTCTTC CASSERVGALYNEQFF
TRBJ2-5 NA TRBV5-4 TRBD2 TGTGCCAGCAGCATCGACGGGACTAGCGGGAGGAGTTGGGGGACCCAGTACTTC CASSIDGTSGRSWGTQYF
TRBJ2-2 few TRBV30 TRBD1 TGTGCCTGGCCCGGGACAGCGAACACCGGGGAGCTGTTTTTT CAWPGTANTGELFF
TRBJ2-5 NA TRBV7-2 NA TGTGCCAGCAGCTTAGGGAGGGTGATTAGCCCTAGGGAGACCCAGTACTTC CASSLGRVISPRETQYF
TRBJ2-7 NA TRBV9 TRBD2 TGTGCCAGCAGCGTAGATTTGGCGGGAGGTCCCTACGAGCAGTACTTC CASSVDLAGGPYEQYF
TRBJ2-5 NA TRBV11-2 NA TGTGCCAGCAGCCCGACGGTGGGGGAGCTGGCAGAGACCCAGTACTTC CASSPTVGELAETQYF
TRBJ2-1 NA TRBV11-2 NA TGTGCCAGCAGCTTAACGGGCCTGGACTATGAGCAGTTCTTC CASSLTGLDYEQFF
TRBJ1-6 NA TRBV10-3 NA TGTGCCATCAGGACAGGTGCGAATAATTCACCCCTCCACTTT CAIRTGANNSPLHF
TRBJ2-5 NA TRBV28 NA TGTGCCAGCAGTTCCTTGGCTTCCGCTAAAGAGACCCAGTACTTC CASSSLASAKETQYF
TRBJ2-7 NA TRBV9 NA TGTGCCAACACGTGGCGGTCCTACGAGCAGTACTTC CANTWRSYEQYF
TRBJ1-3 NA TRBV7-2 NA TGTGCCAGCAGCTCCCACGGAAACACCATATATTTT CASSSHGNTIYF
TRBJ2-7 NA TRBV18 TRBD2 TGTGCCAGCTCGCCGGGACTAGGGGAAGAGCAGTACTTC CASSPGLGEEQYF
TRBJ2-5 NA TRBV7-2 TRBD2 TGTGCCAGCAGCACCGGGACTAGCGGGAAGGAGACCCAGTACTTC CASSTGTSGKETQYF
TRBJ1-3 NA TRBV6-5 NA TGTGCCAGCAGACAGGGTTCCGGACAAGGAAACACCATATATTTT CASRQGSGQGNTIYF
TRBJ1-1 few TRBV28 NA TGTGCCAGCAGTCCCGTAGTTGACACTGAAGCTTTCTTT CASSPVVDTEAFF
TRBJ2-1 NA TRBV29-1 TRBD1 TGCAGCGAAACCGGGGACAGAACGGGCAATGAGCAGTTCTTC CSETGDRTGNEQFF
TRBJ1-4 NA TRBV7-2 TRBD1 TGTGCCAGCAGCCCGGGACAGGCCGAAAAACTGTTTTTT CASSPGQAEKLFF
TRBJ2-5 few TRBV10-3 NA TGTGCCATCGGACAGACGGGAGGAGAGACCCAGTACTTC CAIGQTGGETQYF
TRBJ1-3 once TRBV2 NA TGTGCCAGCAGTCCAATTACCAGGGCTGGAAACACCATATATTTT CASSPITRAGNTIYF
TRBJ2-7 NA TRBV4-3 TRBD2 TGCGCCAGCAGCCAAGTCGCGGGAGGCTACGAGCAGTACTTC CASSQVAGGYEQYF
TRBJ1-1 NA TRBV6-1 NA TGTGCCAGCAGGGGCACTGAAGCTTTCTTT CASRGTEAFF
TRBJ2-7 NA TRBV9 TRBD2 TGTGCCAGCAGCCCCCAACCGGGACTAGCGGAGTACGAGCAGTACTTC CASSPQPGLAEYEQYF
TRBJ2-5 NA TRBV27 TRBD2 TGTGCCAGCAGTAACTACGGGACTAGCGGGATAGGGACCCAGTACTTC CASSNYGTSGIGTQYF
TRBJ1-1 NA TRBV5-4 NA TGTGCCAGCAGCGGGCGGGGGAACACTGAAGCTTTCTTT CASSGRGNTEAFF